The clone carrying this T cell receptor (beta chain) showed up just a few times. What it binds is not known. 13 Jbeta primers and 60 Vbeta primers were used for the PCR. Sequenced by immunoSEQ multiplex PCR; TCRdb stores in-frame clones only, minus some. The sample carries 95,000 to 150,000 clones, over 50% recorded once. The data stem from a study of cytomegalovirus exposure and HLA in healthy donors. Study-level information: Genotyping showed roughly 77% of some 400 donors falling in the Caucasian-associated ancestry cluster.

Findings and limits, study-wide: TCR sequences were mostly rare, though some public TCRs occurred in many donors. Associated with cytomegalovirus, according to the listing, were 150 to 200 TCR beta chains.

Germline CDR1 and CDR2: MNHEY and SMNVEV (reference sequence). The CDR3 loop spans 14 amino acids. The germline V and J ends were trimmed by 10 bases and 3 bases, with 15 bases remaining between them. This chain joins TRBV27 and TRBJ2-2, with a possible D match to TRBD1 (6 bases). The sequencing input was PBMCs. The sequence was collected from a woman in her thirties or forties in good health and CMV-seropositive. The CDR3 loop reads CATSQGYDTGELFF. CDR3 nucleotide sequence: TGTGCCACCAGCCAGGGGTACGACACCGGGGAGCTGTTTTTT.